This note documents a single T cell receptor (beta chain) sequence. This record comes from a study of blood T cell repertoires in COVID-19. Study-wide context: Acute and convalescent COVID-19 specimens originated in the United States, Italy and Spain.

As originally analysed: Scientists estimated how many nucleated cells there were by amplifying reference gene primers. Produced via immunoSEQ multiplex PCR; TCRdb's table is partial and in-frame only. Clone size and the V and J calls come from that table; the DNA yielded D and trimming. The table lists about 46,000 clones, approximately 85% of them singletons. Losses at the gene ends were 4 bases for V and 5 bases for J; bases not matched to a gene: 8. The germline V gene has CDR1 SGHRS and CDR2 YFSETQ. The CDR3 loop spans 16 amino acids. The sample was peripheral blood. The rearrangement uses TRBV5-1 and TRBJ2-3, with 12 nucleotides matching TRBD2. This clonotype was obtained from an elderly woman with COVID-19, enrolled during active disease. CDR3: CASSARTSGAGDTQYF. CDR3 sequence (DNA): TGCGCCAGCAGCGCGCGGACTAGCGGGGCGGGAGATACGCAGTATTTT.